The 27 T cell receptor beta chains given below trace back to one sample, sequenced in a study of cytomegalovirus exposure and HLA in healthy donors. The PCR used 60 Vbeta and 13 Jbeta primers. Using immunoSEQ multiplex PCR, the repertoire was profiled, and TCRdb retains in-frame clones only, with some absent. This sample has 100,000 to 150,000 clones, with over 70% found just once. The sequenced material came from PBMCs. The receptors derive from a woman aged 40 to 50 in good health and CMV-seronegative.

The gene calls are TRBV18 and TRBJ2-1, with 9 positions matching TRBD2. The CDR3 length is 15 residues. CDR1 and CDR2 from the germline V gene are KGHSH and LQKENI. Trimming at V came to 3 bases and at J to 6 bases, leaving 6 bases not matched to a gene. The CDR3 bases are TGTGCCAGCTCACCCCCGGTAGCGGGGGCCAATGAGCAGTTCTTC. It yields the protein CASSPPVAGANEQFF.

This chain connects TRBV28 to TRBJ1-1; D unresolved. Germline loops: CDR1 MDHEN, CDR2 SYDVKM. Trimming pared 5 bases from V and 4 bases from J, leaving 8 bases between. CDR3 length: 12 residues. CDR3 amino acids: CASSPTRTEAFF. In DNA form, the CDR3 reads TGTGCCAGCAGTCCTACCCGCACTGAAGCTTTCTTT.

The rearrangement joins TRBV19 to TRBJ2-3, with TRBD2 identical over 12 bases. The CDR3 spans 21 residues. V was pared by 2 bases and J by 0 bases, with 15 bases of the junction left unmatched. Germline CDR1 and CDR2: LNHDA and SQIVND (reference sequence). In nucleotides, the CDR3 is TGTGCCAGTAGTATAAGACCGACTAGCGGGAGTTTCTACGGTAGCACAGATACGCAGTATTTT. Translating it yields CASSIRPTSGSFYGSTDTQYF. The complete variable domain, with remaining parts taken from reference TRBV19 and TRBJ2-3, reads DGGITQSPKYLFRKEGQNVTLSCEQNLNHDAMYWYRQDPGQGLRLIYYSQIVNDFQKGDIAEGYSVSREKKESFPLTVTSAQKNPTAFYLCASSIRPTSGSFYGSTDTQYFGPGTRLTVL.

V gene TRBV5-6 combines with J gene TRBJ1-4; 7 bases are shared with TRBD1. With 5 bases clipped from V and 7 bases from J, the junction kept 11 bases outside the gene matches. The CDR3 contains 15 residues. Germline loops: CDR1 SGHDT, CDR2 YYEEEE. This CDR3 reads CASRPRQGRTEKLFF. The CDR3 nucleotides are TGTGCCAGCAGACCGAGACAGGGAAGGACTGAAAAACTGTTTTTT.

This clone has just one count. The gene calls are TRBV5-1 and TRBJ1-1, with a tentative D call TRBD1 (6 bases). V was cut by 1 base and J by 0 bases, with 10 bases left in between. The length of the CDR3 is 15 residues. The germline V gene encodes CDR1 SGHRS and CDR2 YFSETQ. The CDR3 coding sequence is TGCGCCAGCAGCTTGCAAGGACAGATGAACACTGAAGCTTTCTTT. Encoded protein: CASSLQGQMNTEAFF.

The chain uses TRBV15 and TRBJ2-7, with 8 bases identical to TRBD1. CDR1 LNHNV and CDR2 YYDKDF come from the germline V gene (reference sequence). With 3 bases clipped from V and 3 bases from J, the junction kept 7 bases outside the gene matches. The CDR3 loop spans 15 amino acids. The CDR3 is CATSRGTGGSYEQYF. DNA of the CDR3: TGTGCCACCAGCAGGGGGACAGGAGGGAGCTACGAGCAGTACTTC.

V is TRBV27 and J is TRBJ1-5; 10 nucleotides align to TRBD1. CDR1 and CDR2 from the germline V gene are MNHEY and SMNVEV (reference sequence). Losses at the gene ends were 0 bases for V and 3 bases for J; bases not matched to a gene: 5. This CDR3 has 17 amino acids. This CDR3 is CASSLSGTGVVNQPQHF. The DNA for the CDR3 is TGTGCCAGCAGTTTATCCGGGACAGGGGTCGTCAATCAGCCCCAGCATTTT.

This chain uses TRBV10-3 with TRBJ2-7; 7 bases align to TRBD1. Trimming at V came to 10 bases and at J to 3 bases, leaving 9 bases not matched to a gene. CDR1 is ENHRY and CDR2 is SYGVKD in the germline V gene. CDR3 length: 13 amino acids. CDR3 residues: CATTPGQFYEQYF. The CDR3 DNA sequence: TGTGCCACGACACCGGGACAGTTCTACGAGCAGTACTTC.

The CDR3 coding sequence is TGTGCCACCAGCAGACCGTATAGCAATCAGCCCCAGCATTTT. This gives the protein CATSRPYSNQPQHF. The genes are TRBV15 and TRBJ1-5; no reliable D call. Germline-derived CDR1 and CDR2 are LNHNV and YYDKDF (reference sequence). Trimming removed 2 bases at V and 0 bases at J, with 5 bases between. The CDR3 loop spans 14 amino acids. The full variable domain, in which reference TRBV15 and TRBJ1-5 provide the parts outside the CDR3, is DAMVIQNPRYQVTQFGKPVTLSCSQTLNHNVMYWYQQKSSQAPKLLFHYYDKDFNNEADTPDNFQSRRPNTSFCFLDIRSPGLGDTAMYLCATSRPYSNQPQHFGDGTRLSIL.

This sequence joins TRBV5-1 and TRBJ2-5; possible D gene TRBD1, 6 bases. V was trimmed by 4 bases and J by 5 bases, leaving 12 bases between them. The CDR3 spans 13 residues. Germline lookup yields CDR1 SGHRS and CDR2 YFSETQ. CDR3 coding DNA: TGCGCCAGCAGCACAACAGGGAGTGAGACCCAGTACTTC. Its translation is CASSTTGSETQYF. Variable domain in full (rest from reference TRBV5-1 and TRBJ2-5): KAGVTQTPRYLIKTRGQQVTLSCSPISGHRSVSWYQQTPGQGLQFLFEYFSETQRNKGNFPGRFSGRQFSNSRSEMNVSTLELGDSALYLCASSTTGSETQYFGPGTRLLVL.

The chain couples TRBV5-8 to TRBJ1-2, with D unclear. Germline lookup yields CDR1 SGHTS and CDR2 YDEGEE. The CDR3 totals 13 residues. Trimming stripped 2 bases from V and 2 bases from J, with 7 bases between. This chain's CDR3 is CASSFSVNYGYTF. Here the CDR3 DNA reads TGTGCCAGCAGCTTCTCAGTCAACTATGGCTACACCTTC.

The rearrangement links TRBV4-3 to TRBJ2-1, with D possibly TRBD2 on 5 matching bases. V dropped 0 bases and J dropped 8 bases, with 11 bases sitting between them. The CDR3 length is 14 residues. Germline V gene sequence: CDR1 LGHNA, CDR2 YSLEER. CDR3 sequence (DNA): TGCGCCAGCAGCCAAGATCGGTTTAGCGATGAGCAGTTCTTC. It specifies CASSQDRFSDEQFF.

This chain connects TRBV5-1 to TRBJ2-1; no clear D. Trimming took off 5 bases at V and 13 bases at J, with 16 bases between the two ends. From germline, CDR1 is SGHRS and CDR2 YFSETQ. This CDR3 comprises 12 residues. The CDR3 nucleotides are TGCGCCAGCAGGCGGTCCACCACGGAACAGTTCTTC. Residues: CASRRSTTEQFF.

The chain employs TRBV5-1 and TRBJ2-1, with D perhaps TRBD2 (5 bases). CDR1 and CDR2 (germline): SGHRS, YFSETQ. V was shortened by 0 bases and J by 0 bases, with 10 bases between the two germline ends. The CDR3 totals 16 residues. In DNA, the CDR3 is TGCGCCAGCAGCTTGGGAACGGGAACCTCCTACAATGAGCAGTTCTTC. Residues: CASSLGTGTSYNEQFF.

This chain connects TRBV19 to TRBJ1-6; D is possibly TRBD1 (5 bases). The CDR3 spans 15 residues. Trimming removed 7 bases at V and 7 bases at J, with 17 bases between. The germline gives CDR1 LNHDA, CDR2 SQIVND (reference sequence). The chain's CDR3 is CASTPTAGENSPLHF. DNA of the CDR3: TGTGCCAGTACCCCCACGGCGGGGGAGAATTCACCCCTCCACTTT.

The V gene is TRBV19, the J gene TRBJ2-2; TRBD1 is a possible D gene (6 bases). The V end was cut by 6 bases, the J end by 2 bases, with 13 bases between. The CDR3 spans 15 residues. The germline V gene has CDR1 LNHDA and CDR2 SQIVND (reference sequence). For the CDR3, the DNA is TGTGCCAGTAGCCCACAGGGACCCAACACCGGGGAGCTGTTTTTT. This codes for CASSPQGPNTGELFF.

The chain is built from TRBV4-2 and TRBJ1-2; D gene uncertain. Germline V CDR1 and CDR2: LGHNA, YNFKEQ. CDR3 length: 12 amino acids. V lost 3 bases and J 5 bases, leaving 7 bases between the germline ends. CDR3 protein: CASSQREYGYTF. CDR3 nucleotide sequence: TGTGCCAGCAGCCAGAGAGAATATGGCTACACCTTC.

V gene TRBV5-1 combines with J gene TRBJ2-3; 7 nucleotides match TRBD2. There are 20 residues in the CDR3. The V and J ends lost 0 bases and 4 bases, in that order; junction bases with no gene match: 20. CDR1 is SGHRS, CDR2 YFSETQ, per germline. The chain's CDR3 is CASSLAHLATSRGTPDTQYF. The CDR3 DNA reads as TGCGCCAGCAGCTTGGCCCACTTGGCCACCTCGCGGGGGACCCCAGATACGCAGTATTTT.

This rearrangement joins TRBV19 to TRBJ2-5; 9 bases match TRBD1. Germline V gene lookup returns CDR1 LNHDA and CDR2 SQIVND (reference sequence). V lost 2 bases, J lost 3 bases, and 4 bases stayed unmatched. The length of the CDR3 is 15 residues. In DNA, the CDR3 is TGTGCCAGTAGTATATGGGGACAGGGAAAAGAGACCCAGTACTTC. Translated, it gives CASSIWGQGKETQYF.

Remarks on this clone: One end of the junction fails to match germline, which may point to a read error. The rearrangement uses TRBV7-9 and TRBJ2-7, with 9 bases aligning to TRBD1. CDR1 SEHNR and CDR2 FQNEAQ come from the germline V gene (reference sequence). This CDR3 is 15 amino acids long. CDR3 residues: CSSSITGTGTYEQYF. The CDR3 region has the DNA TGTTCCAGCAGCATAACCGGGACAGGGACCTACGAGCAGTACTTC.

This chain's CDR3 is CASSPTGPATNEKLFF. The CDR3 region has the DNA TGTGCCAGCTCACCTACAGGACCCGCAACTAATGAAAAACTGTTTTTT. This sequence joins TRBV18 and TRBJ1-4; possibly TRBD1 for D (5 bases). This CDR3 has 16 amino acids. Trimming left V 3 bases short and J 0 bases short, with 11 bases between. The V gene's germline CDR1 is KGHSH and CDR2 LQKENI.

The chain carries TRBV6-1 and TRBJ2-7, with 11 bases that match TRBD2. The ends lost 3 bases at V and 5 bases at J; junction bases unmatched: 6. The CDR3 length is 15 residues. In germline, CDR1 is MNHNS, CDR2 SASEGT. Written as DNA, the CDR3 is TGTGCCAGCAGTGATAGCGGGAGGGTGCCCCACGAGCAGTACTTC. This translates into CASSDSGRVPHEQYF.

The chain combines TRBV6-6 with TRBJ1-4; 8 nucleotides line up with TRBD1. J gave up 5 bases and V 5 bases, and 10 bases lay outside the gene matches. The germline V gene encodes CDR1 MNHNY and CDR2 SVGAGI (reference sequence). This CDR3 has 16 amino acids. The DNA for the CDR3 is TGTGCCAGCAGTCGATCCCTGGACAGGGCGAATGAAAAACTGTTTTTT. Its translation is CASSRSLDRANEKLFF.

The rearrangement uses TRBV28 and TRBJ1-4; D possibly corresponds to TRBD1 (5 bases). Trimming removed 4 bases from V and 4 bases from J, with 19 bases in between. CDR3 size: 17 residues. Germline CDR1 reads MDHEN; CDR2 reads SYDVKM. The CDR3 nucleotides are TGTGCCAGCAGTTCAGAGCAGTCTAGGGGATTTAATGAAAAACTGTTTTTT. This translates into CASSSEQSRGFNEKLFF.

As DNA, the CDR3 is TGTGCCAGCAGCGGGTTCAGGACTGTCAGCTATGGCTACACCTTC. Translated, it gives CASSGFRTVSYGYTF. This chain connects TRBV6-1 to TRBJ1-2; D is unresolved. V was pared by 6 bases and J by 4 bases, with 18 bases between. The V gene's germline CDR1 is MNHNS and CDR2 SASEGT. The CDR3 runs to 15 residues.

V and J are TRBV5-8 and TRBJ2-7; TRBD1 might be the D (5 bases). The CDR3 totals 12 residues. Germline CDR1 and CDR2: SGHTS and YDEGEE. V lost 1 base and J lost 6, with 8 bases in between. CDR3 loop: CASSLRGSEQYF. The CDR3 nucleotides are TGTGCCAGCAGCTTGAGGGGTTCCGAGCAGTACTTC.

The rearrangement joins TRBV19 to TRBJ2-7; D possibly corresponds to TRBD2 (6 bases). The V end was cut by 5 bases, the J end by 0 bases, with 11 bases between. Germline V CDR1 and CDR2: LNHDA, SQIVND (reference sequence). The CDR3 sequence is 14 residues long. The CDR3 loop is CASSPTSLSYEQYF. The DNA for the CDR3 is TGTGCCAGTAGTCCGACTAGTCTCTCCTACGAGCAGTACTTC.